The present entry profiles one TCR beta chain with its context. Its target is not known. The CDR3 runs to 15 residues. The V end lost 5 bases, the J end lost 3 bases, and 16 bases lay between the germline ends. CDR1 and CDR2 (germline): MDHEN, SYDVKM. The record originates from a study of cytomegalovirus exposure and HLA in healthy donors. General study points: Researchers had no immune exposure information except CMV serostatus available. Another analysis was done later, and it associated approximately 17,000 TCR beta sequences with HLA alleles at 0.05 false discovery rate.

PCR involved 60 Vbeta and 13 Jbeta primers. Clones were read by immunoSEQ multiplex PCR, and TCRdb kept only the in-frame ones, dropping some. Of roughly 140,000 clones listed, 60% to 80% are singletons. Input material: PBMCs. This rearrangement joins TRBV28 to TRBJ1-2; the D gene is possibly TRBD1 (6 bases). The receptor was isolated from a woman aged 25 to 39 in good health and CMV-seronegative. The CDR3 DNA reads as TGTGCCAGCAGTCCCCAAGGAGAGGGGGACTATGGCTACACCTTC. It specifies CASSPQGEGDYGYTF.